The clone carrying this T cell receptor beta chain appeared a single time. Its antigen is unknown. V was pared by 2 bases and J by 1 base, with 8 bases of the junction left unmatched. CDR1 is GTSNPN and CDR2 is SVGIG in the germline V gene (reference sequence). The CDR3 loop spans 16 amino acids. This specimen belongs to a study of PD-1 blockade in classical Hodgkin lymphoma. General observations from the study: Only CD4+ TCR diversity, not CD8+, had risen significantly by C4D1.

TCRdb's table, derived via immunoSEQ multiplex PCR, lists solely in-frame clones and lacks some. The sample yields approximately 31,000 clones, approximately 79% seen once. This sample's time point: cycle 4 day 1 (C4D1), after less than 7 weeks of nivolumab. All patients experienced relapse after autologous stem cell transplantation, and brentuximab vedotin exposure was variable. It was by magnetic negative selection that CD4+ T cells were purified from thawed PBMCs. The chain uses TRBV30 and TRBJ2-3; TRBD2 agrees at 8 bases. This material consisted of CD4+ T cells from blood, taken before the fourth cycle of nivolumab. The sequence derives from a human donor with classical Hodgkin lymphoma. The CDR3 sequence: CAWSLPRRGGTDTQYF. The CDR3 bases are TGTGCCTGGAGTTTACCAAGGCGGGGGGGCACAGATACGCAGTATTTT. Full variable domain (outside the CDR3, taken from reference TRBV30 and TRBJ2-3): SQTIHQWPATLVQPVGSPLSLECTVEGTSNPNLYWYRQAAGRGLQLLFYSVGIGQISSEVPQNLSASRPQDRQFILSSKKLLLSDSGFYLCAWSLPRRGGTDTQYFGPGTRLTVL.